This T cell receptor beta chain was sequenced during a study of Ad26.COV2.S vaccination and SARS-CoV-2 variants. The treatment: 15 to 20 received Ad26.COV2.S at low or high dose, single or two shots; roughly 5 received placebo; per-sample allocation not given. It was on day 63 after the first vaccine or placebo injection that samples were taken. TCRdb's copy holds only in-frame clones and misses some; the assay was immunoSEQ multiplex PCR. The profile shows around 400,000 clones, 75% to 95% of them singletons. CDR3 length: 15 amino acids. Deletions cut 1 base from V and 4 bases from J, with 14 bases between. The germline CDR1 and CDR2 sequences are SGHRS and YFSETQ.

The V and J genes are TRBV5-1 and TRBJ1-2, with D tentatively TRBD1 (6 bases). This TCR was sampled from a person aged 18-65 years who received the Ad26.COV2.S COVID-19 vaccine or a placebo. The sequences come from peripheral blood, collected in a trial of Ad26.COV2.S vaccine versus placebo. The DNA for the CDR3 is TGCGCCAGCAGCTTGACCGGGGGCGCGGGCTATGGCTACACCTTC. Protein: CASSLTGGAGYGYTF.